The sample holds a few counts of the clone carrying this TCR beta chain. Assay: immunoSEQ multiplex PCR; the TCRdb copy retains only in-frame clones and omits some. The sample has around 100,000 clones, around 87% seen once; the top ten hold under 4.5%. CDR3 length equals 15 residues. V lost 6 bases and J lost 2, with 16 bases in between. CDR1 and CDR2 from the germline V gene are SGDLS and YYNGEE. These data originate in a study of T cell responses to AZD1222 COVID-19 vaccine. The specimen comprised peripheral blood, sampled on day 0 of MenACWY control vaccination. This clonotype was sampled from an adult in good health. V usage is TRBV9 and J usage is TRBJ2-3; unclear D gene. CDR3 sequence: CASTRGAGDTDTQYF. CDR3 nucleotide sequence: TGTGCCAGCACCCGTGGTGCAGGCGACACAGATACGCAGTATTTT.